This TCR beta chain came from a study of tumor and adjacent non-tumor tissue in lung cancer. The library came from three nested PCR rounds adapted from ARM-PCR protocols. Each CDR3 protein is one row after TCRdb ran MiXCR on the multiplex PCR reads. The sample gives 77,000 or so distinct CDR3 sequences, about 80% of which show up once; 40% is in the top ten. RNA was extracted from bulk tissue without any cell sorting. Distant lung tissue was collected more than 3 cm away from the tumor edge. Per the germline V gene, CDR1 is SGHVS and CDR2 is FNYEAQ. V shed 5 bases, J shed 6 bases, and the junction held 3 bases outside the gene matches. CDR3 length: 12 amino acids.

Source material: distant non-tumor lung tissue. The TCR comes from a man aged 65 to 79 with non-small cell lung cancer. This chain uses TRBV7-6 with TRBJ1-1; TRBD1 agrees at 7 bases. The CDR3 sequence is CASSPQGAEAFF. In nucleotides, the CDR3 is TGTGCCAGCAGCCCCCAGGGGGCTGAAGCTTTCTTT.